The entry that follows covers one T cell receptor (beta chain) sequence. Its antigen is still unknown. V shed 0 bases, J shed 0 bases, and the junction held 5 bases outside the gene matches. The germline gives CDR1 MGHRA, CDR2 YSYEKL. The CDR3 runs to 16 residues. This specimen comes from a study of post-analysis software for immune sequencing data. The wider study: Secondary progressive, relapsing-remitting and progressive-relapsing multiple sclerosis were among the included disease courses.

General study findings and limits: Comparison of patients with controls showed 5 or 6 TRBV segments more frequent in patients, TRBV5-6, TRBV5-1 and TRBV20-1 among them. Controls showed significantly higher normalized Chao1 diversity than did multiple sclerosis patients. By F measure, samples from a shared preparation batch strongly co-clustered.

Included in the TCR beta cDNA libraries were unique molecular identifiers. Each batch of roughly 0.9 to 11 million T cells produced 450,000 to 500,000 cDNA molecules. TCRdb independently ran MiXCR on the PCR reads; one entry per CDR3 protein. The table has 700,000 to 900,000 distinct CDR3 sequences, under 60% seen once. Sequences were obtained from blood. The V and J genes are TRBV4-1 and TRBJ2-7; 7 positions agree with TRBD2. The TCR sequence derives from a girl aged 10 to 17 with multiple sclerosis. CDR3 in DNA: TGCGCCAGCAGCCAAGATTGGCGGGAGCGCTCCTACGAGCAGTACTTC. Translated: CASSQDWRERSYEQYF.